Listed here are 17 T cell receptor beta chains from one sample, sequenced in a study of monozygotic twins with inflammatory bowel disease. With the 5' RACE reads reprocessed, TCRdb shows one record per CDR3 protein and no DNA. The sample table includes 310,000 or so distinct CDR3 sequences. The source material was blood. The receptors originated from a human donor with ulcerative colitis or Crohn's disease, or a healthy co-twin of an affected twin (not recorded which).

This sequence joins TRBV12-3 or TRBV12-4 and TRBJ1-6. The CDR3 loop spans 14 amino acids. The chain's CDR3 is CASSQRSGNSPLHF.

CDR3 protein: CASSDVRGNTIYF. This sequence joins TRBV3-1 and TRBJ1-3. CDR1 is LGHDT, CDR2 YNNKEL, per germline (reference sequence). The CDR3 length is 13 residues. The whole variable domain, filled in from reference TRBV3-1 and TRBJ1-3, reads DTAVSQTPKYLVTQMGNDKSIKCEQNLGHDTMYWYKQDSKKFLKIMFSYNNKELIINETVPNRFSPKSPDKAHLNLHINSLELGDSAVYFCASSDVRGNTIYFGEGSWLTVV.

This chain connects TRBV5-1 to TRBJ2-3; no DNA is available, so the TRBD2 call from TCRdb remains unchecked. Germline CDR1 reads SGHRS; CDR2 reads YFSETQ. There are 15 residues in the CDR3. CDR3 region: CASSSLAATTDTQYF.

V gene TRBV5-1 combines with J gene TRBJ2-1; TCRdb returns TRBD2, unconfirmable since there is no DNA. CDR3 length equals 15 residues. The germline CDR1 and CDR2 sequences are SGHRS and YFSETQ. Here the CDR3 reads CASSSKAGVGNEQFF.

The chain links TRBV7-9 to TRBJ2-7. The length of the CDR3 is 14 residues. Germline V gives CDR1 SEHNR, CDR2 FQNEAQ (reference sequence). CDR3 protein: CASSLAGVNYEQYF. The full variable domain, in which reference TRBV7-9 and TRBJ2-7 provide the parts outside the CDR3, is DTGVSQNPRHKITKRGQNVTFRCDPISEHNRLYWYRQTLGQGPEFLTYFQNEAQLEKSRLLSDRFSAERPKGSFSTLEIQRTEQGDSAMYLCASSLAGVNYEQYFGPGTRLTVT.

The chain couples TRBV5-4 to TRBJ1-4. CDR3 length: 14 amino acids. The germline gives CDR1 SGHNT, CDR2 YYREEE (reference sequence). This CDR3 reads CASSLTPKEEKLFF.

Here the CDR3 reads CASTQYGGYNEQFF. This rearrangement joins TRBV12-3 or TRBV12-4 to TRBJ2-1. This CDR3 contains 14 residues.

The chain combines TRBV20-1 with TRBJ2-1; TCRdb calls TRBD1, which cannot be checked without DNA. Germline lookup yields CDR1 DFQATT and CDR2 SNEGSKA (reference sequence). The CDR3 sequence is 15 residues long. This CDR3 is CSADTGEIYHNEQFF.

The chain is built from TRBV27 and TRBJ2-1; the TCRdb call, TRBD2, lacks DNA for checking. Germline CDR1 is MNHEY and CDR2 is SMNVEV (reference sequence). The CDR3 runs 15 residues. CDR3 amino acids: CASSFPTRRGNEQFF.

The V call is TRBV6-5, the J call TRBJ1-6; TCRdb gives TRBD1 as the D gene, but with no DNA this cannot be confirmed. Germline-derived CDR1 and CDR2 are MNHEY and SVGAGI. The CDR3 length is 17 residues. This chain's CDR3 is CASSTRSGYSNNSPLHF.

The rearrangement links TRBV12-3 or TRBV12-4 to TRBJ2-1. CDR3 length: 12 amino acids. The CDR3 here is CASRGSLNEQFF.

The V gene is TRBV5-5, the J gene TRBJ2-7; the TCRdb D gene call, TRBD2, has no DNA to confirm it. Germline V lookup: CDR1 SGHKS, CDR2 YYEKEE (reference sequence). The CDR3 loop spans 14 amino acids. The chain's CDR3 is CASSTSGLEREQYF.

V is TRBV9 and J is TRBJ2-3; absent DNA, TCRdb's TRBD1 call cannot be checked. CDR1 is SGDLS and CDR2 is YYNGEE in the germline V gene. This CDR3 has 14 residues. CDR3: CASSPRSAADTQYF.

The CDR3 spells CASSLVTGTTGANVLTF. V usage is TRBV5-6 and J usage is TRBJ2-6; TCRdb reports TRBD1, a call that lacks DNA to check it against. This CDR3 is 17 amino acids long. Germline lookup yields CDR1 SGHDT and CDR2 YYEEEE.

The rearrangement joins TRBV5-6 to TRBJ2-7; no DNA is available, so the TRBD2 call from TCRdb remains unchecked. This CDR3 comprises 18 residues. Looked up from germline, CDR1 is SGHDT and CDR2 is YYEEEE. The CDR3 reads CASSLMEAGGLDPYEQYF. Full variable domain (remainder filled in from reference TRBV5-6 and TRBJ2-7): DAGVTQSPTHLIKTRGQQVTLRCSPKSGHDTVSWYQQALGQGPQFIFQYYEEEERQRGNFPDRFSGHQFPNYSSELNVNALLLGDSALYLCASSLMEAGGLDPYEQYFGPGTRLTVT.

The CDR3 spells CASRDLAGAGELFF. The chain uses TRBV6-2 or TRBV6-3 and TRBJ2-2; TCRdb calls TRBD2, which cannot be checked without DNA. CDR3 length equals 14 residues. Germline values: CDR1 MNHEY, CDR2 SVGEGT.

The chain couples TRBV9 to TRBJ2-1; the TCRdb call, TRBD2, lacks DNA for checking. This CDR3 contains 17 residues. Germline V gene sequence: CDR1 SGDLS, CDR2 YYNGEE. CDR3 protein: CASSVDPTLPVYNEQFF.